This TCR beta chain was recovered during a study of blood T cells in healthy people across ages. The individuals who served as donors were healthy Caucasians living in Russia, aged roughly 6 to 90. This clonotype was found a few times. The CDR3 runs 13 residues. CDR1 and CDR2 from the germline V gene are MNHEY and SVGEGT. Together with a sample-barcoded 5' primer, a J-beta primer mix was included in a second PCR lasting about 7 to 12 cycles. TCRdb processed the 5' RACE reads anew with MiXCR; each CDR3 protein has one entry. The repertoire includes 750,000 to 850,000 distinct CDR3 sequences, 25% of them detected once, and approximately 3.7% sits in the top ten. These data were likewise used in another study, on T cells of mothers and their children.

The sequenced sample was blood. V gene TRBV6-2 or TRBV6-3 combines with J gene TRBJ2-5, with 9 bases that match TRBD2. Gene TRBJ2-1 matches the end of the DNA better, so the J call may be wrong. This clonotype was obtained from a boy aged 5-17 years in good health. The CDR3 loop reads CASRRTSDNEQFF. CDR3 DNA sequence: TGTGCCAGCAGGAGGACTAGCGACAATGAGCAGTTCTTC.